One and the same sample provided the 20 T cell receptor beta chains below, sequenced in a study of cytomegalovirus exposure and HLA in healthy donors. PCR involved 60 Vbeta and 13 Jbeta primers. TCRdb keeps only in-frame clones here, not all; method: immunoSEQ multiplex PCR. The sample holds around 140,000 clones. Input material: PBMCs. These receptors were obtained from a woman aged 40 to 50 in good health and CMV-seronegative.

V and J are TRBV13 and TRBJ2-5; D call uncertain. The J call is doubtful: the DNA matches TRBJ2-7 better. In germline, CDR1 is PRHDT, CDR2 FYEKMQ (reference sequence). The CDR3 totals 13 residues. This chain's CDR3 is CASSLYPPSEQYF. For the CDR3, the DNA is TGTGCCAGCAGCTTATACCCGCCGAGCGAGCAGTACTTC.

The J gene is TRBJ2-7, the V gene TRBV7-2; 13 bases fit TRBD2. The CDR3 has 15 amino acids. With 4 bases clipped from V and 7 bases from J, the junction kept 7 bases outside the gene matches. Germline V gene sequence: CDR1 SGHTA, CDR2 FQGNSA. The CDR3 loop is CASSSGTSGASEQYF. CDR3 DNA sequence: TGTGCCAGCAGCTCCGGGACTAGCGGGGCCTCTGAGCAGTACTTC.

The chain couples TRBV28 to TRBJ1-1, with a weak D call TRBD1 (5 bases). This CDR3 spans 16 amino acids. The germline V gene has CDR1 MDHEN and CDR2 SYDVKM. Trimming took off 7 bases at V and 3 bases at J, with 21 bases between the two ends. CDR3 protein: CASNGWGGEKDTEAFF. The CDR3 region has the DNA TGTGCCAGCAACGGCTGGGGGGGGGAGAAGGACACTGAAGCTTTCTTT.

V is TRBV19 and J is TRBJ1-5; D gene uncertain. Looked up from germline, CDR1 is LNHDA and CDR2 is SQIVND (reference sequence). The CDR3 is made up of 14 amino acids. Deletions cut 4 bases from V and 0 bases from J, with 7 bases between. This chain's CDR3 is CASSKPVSNQPQHF. The CDR3, as DNA: TGTGCCAGTAGTAAGCCCGTTAGCAATCAGCCCCAGCATTTT.

The chain couples TRBV5-4 to TRBJ2-5, with no clear D. Per germline, CDR1 SGHNT and CDR2 YYREEE (reference sequence). The V end lost 0 bases, the J end lost 2 bases, and 11 bases lay between the germline ends. There are 15 residues in the CDR3. The CDR3 bases are TGTGCCAGCAGCTTGGTCGGCGGAACGCAAGAGACCCAGTACTTC. This sequence encodes CASSLVGGTQETQYF.

The V and J genes are TRBV25-1 and TRBJ1-3, with a weak D call TRBD1 (6 bases). Germline V gene sequence: CDR1 MGHDK, CDR2 SYGVNS. V shed 3 bases and J shed 0 bases, with 15 bases lying between them. The CDR3 is made up of 17 amino acids. The CDR3, as DNA: TGTGCCAGCAGTGAGTTTCGACAGGACCCCTCTGGAAACACCATATATTTT. Its protein is CASSEFRQDPSGNTIYF.

CDR3 sequence: CASSATGPLAKNIQYF. The CDR3 bases are TGTGCCAGTAGTGCGACAGGGCCTCTAGCCAAAAACATTCAGTACTTC. This chain links TRBV19 with TRBJ2-4; 7 positions match TRBD1. In germline, CDR1 is LNHDA, CDR2 SQIVND (reference sequence). CDR3 length: 16 amino acids. Trimming removed 5 bases from V and 0 bases from J; junction bases left unmatched: 7.

V is TRBV6-5 and J is TRBJ2-5, with D perhaps TRBD1 (6 bases). This CDR3 has 14 amino acids. Trimming removed 2 bases from V and 3 bases from J, with 10 bases in between. Per germline, CDR1 MNHEY and CDR2 SVGAGI. The CDR3 sequence is CASSYRGQKETQYF. The CDR3 nucleotides read TGTGCCAGCAGTTACAGGGGACAAAAAGAGACCCAGTACTTC.

J is TRBJ1-2 and V is TRBV5-4; TRBD1 agrees at 7 bases. The CDR3 is 12 amino acids. Trimming removed 4 bases from V and 13 bases from J; junction bases left unmatched: 10. Germline V lookup: CDR1 SGHNT, CDR2 YYREEE (reference sequence). CDR3 DNA sequence: TGTGCCAGCAGCATGGGACAGCTCTTAGGCACCTTC. The encoded protein is CASSMGQLLGTF.

The chain employs TRBV6-1 and TRBJ1-1; D not resolved. Deletions cut 2 bases from V and 10 bases from J, with 14 bases between. The CDR3 is 13 amino acids. Germline V CDR1 and CDR2: MNHNS, SASEGT. CDR3 sequence reads: CASSERLEGRAFF. The CDR3 nucleotides read TGTGCCAGCAGTGAACGGCTAGAGGGCCGAGCTTTCTTT.

The V gene is TRBV5-6, the J gene TRBJ2-5; possible D gene TRBD2, 6 bases. This CDR3 is 15 amino acids long. Germline V gives CDR1 SGHDT, CDR2 YYEEEE. With 5 bases removed from V and 5 bases from J, the gap between germline ends came to 19 bases. The CDR3 sequence: CASSFLRRAQETQYF. Here the CDR3 DNA reads TGTGCCAGCAGTTTCCTCCGGAGGGCCCAGGAGACCCAGTACTTC.

This chain uses TRBV10-3 with TRBJ2-3; possibly TRBD2 for D (6 bases). The ends were cut back, 4 bases at V and 4 bases at J, with 12 bases in the middle. Germline V gives CDR1 ENHRY, CDR2 SYGVKD. This CDR3 is 14 amino acids long. CDR3 region: CAISVLGGADTQYF. DNA for the CDR3: TGTGCCATCAGTGTACTCGGGGGAGCAGATACGCAGTATTTT.

This chain uses TRBV11-2 with TRBJ1-2; 8 bases align to TRBD1. V shed 4 bases, J shed 4 bases, and the junction held 8 bases outside the gene matches. CDR3 length: 15 amino acids. Germline values: CDR1 SGHAT, CDR2 FQNNGV. CDR3 DNA sequence: TGTGCCAGCAGCTACGGACCGGACAGGGCCTATGGCTACACCTTC. It encodes CASSYGPDRAYGYTF.

The rearrangement links TRBV28 to TRBJ1-2; no firm D call. CDR1 and CDR2 from the germline V gene are MDHEN and SYDVKM. V was clipped by 7 bases and J by 3 bases, with 12 bases between them. This CDR3 spans 13 amino acids. The CDR3 nucleotides read TGTGCCAGCACCTCGACTGAATACTATGGCTACACCTTC. Protein product: CASTSTEYYGYTF.

The rearrangement joins TRBV20-1 to TRBJ1-5; no clear D. This CDR3 is 11 amino acids long. The germline gives CDR1 DFQATT, CDR2 SNEGSKA (reference sequence). Trimming stripped 3 bases from V and 4 bases from J, with 4 bases between. CDR3 sequence (DNA): TGCAGTGCTAGTCTAAATCAGCCCCAGCATTTT. This sequence encodes CSASLNQPQHF.

The genes are TRBV19 and TRBJ1-2; D is perhaps TRBD1 (5 bases). CDR1 LNHDA and CDR2 SQIVND come from the germline V gene (reference sequence). The CDR3 length is 13 residues. V was pared by 0 bases and J by 7 bases, with 9 bases between. CDR3 sequence: CASSIEGGSGYTF. The CDR3 region has the DNA TGTGCCAGTAGTATAGAGGGGGGAAGTGGCTACACCTTC.

The chain employs TRBV5-1 and TRBJ2-6, with a possible D match to TRBD1 (6 bases). This CDR3 has 15 residues. Germline V lookup: CDR1 SGHRS, CDR2 YFSETQ. The V gene lost 6 bases and the J gene lost 2 bases, with 12 bases spanning the gap. For the CDR3, the DNA is TGCGCCAGCACAGTTCAGGGGACTGGGGCCAACGTCCTGACTTTC. It specifies CASTVQGTGANVLTF.

The genes are TRBV6-1 and TRBJ2-7; D might be TRBD2 (5 bases). Trimming took off 8 bases at V and 1 base at J, with 9 bases between the two ends. There are 12 residues in the CDR3. Germline CDR1 and CDR2: MNHNS and SASEGT. In DNA form, the CDR3 reads TGTGCCAGCGGTCGGGAATCCTACGAGCAGTACGTC. Its protein is CASGRESYEQYV.

The chain has TRBV7-9 and TRBJ2-5; tentative D call: TRBD2 (6 bases). The germline V gene encodes CDR1 SEHNR and CDR2 FQNEAQ (reference sequence). CDR3 size: 15 residues. Between the trimmed V and J ends, which lost 1 base and 5 bases, there was a span of 14 bases. CDR3 in amino acids: CASSLVGQEGETQYF. CDR3 coding DNA: TGTGCCAGCAGCTTAGTAGGTCAGGAGGGGGAGACCCAGTACTTC.

With respect to this clone: An end of the junction differs from the germline gene, which may be a read error. V usage is TRBV29-1 and J usage is TRBJ2-5, with 8 bases matching TRBD1. The germline gives CDR1 SQVTM, CDR2 ANQGSEA. The length of the CDR3 is 13 residues. CDR3 protein: CSVLDRGREAQYF. The CDR3 region has the DNA TGCAGCGTTCTCGACAGGGGCCGAGAGGCCCAGTACTTC.